The entry below gives a single T cell receptor (beta chain) sequence along with its context. This CDR3 has 13 amino acids. CDR1 ENHRY and CDR2 SYGVKD come from the germline V gene. V was clipped by 5 bases and J by 4 bases, with 9 bases between them. Every subset had its genomic DNA shared out evenly among several immunoSEQ plates. Measured with immunoSEQ multiplex PCR; TCRdb has only the in-frame clones, and not every one. The data show hundreds of thousands of clones, 85% to 95% seen once. The sample comes from a study of shared clonotypes between healthy human individuals. Study information: Per-donor plates numbered three CD4 naive, three CD4 memory, two CD8 naive and one CD8 memory.

Positive CCR7 selection of CD45RO-negative cells yielded the naive CD8 cells, and terminally differentiated effector memory CD45RA+ cells were excluded. This clonotype was sampled from a woman younger than 45 in good health. What was sequenced was naive CD8+ T cells sorted from blood. V gene TRBV10-3 combines with J gene TRBJ2-1, with D perhaps matching TRBD2 (6 bases). CDR3 nucleotide sequence: TGTGCCATCAGTAGCGGACTATACAATGAGCAGTTCTTC. Its translation is CAISSGLYNEQFF.